This T cell receptor beta chain emerged from a study of OX40 agonist ivuxolimab in advanced cancers. Regarding the study as a whole: Expanded peripheral T cells had an undetermined antigen specificity. Among the lowest peripheral clonal expansion occurred in 0.1-3.0 mg/kg partial responders.

Sequenced by immunoSEQ multiplex PCR; TCRdb stores in-frame clones only, minus some. This sample has under 85,000 clones, with about four fifths found just once. To note about this clone: Its antigen remains unidentified.

CDR1 SGHVS and CDR2 FNYEAQ come from the germline V gene. Trimming stripped 5 bases from V and 0 bases from J, with 13 bases between. The CDR3 is 15 amino acids. This material consisted of CD4+ or CD8+ T cells sorted from blood, taken in a trial of the OX40 agonist ivuxolimab. This chain uses TRBV7-6 with TRBJ1-1; D is unresolved. This TCR was sampled from an adult with an advanced solid tumor such as melanoma, head and neck, liver or kidney cancer. The CDR3 DNA follows: TGTGCCAGCAGCCCCCGGTCTTCTTTGAACACTGAAGCTTTCTTT. Protein product: CASSPRSSLNTEAFF.